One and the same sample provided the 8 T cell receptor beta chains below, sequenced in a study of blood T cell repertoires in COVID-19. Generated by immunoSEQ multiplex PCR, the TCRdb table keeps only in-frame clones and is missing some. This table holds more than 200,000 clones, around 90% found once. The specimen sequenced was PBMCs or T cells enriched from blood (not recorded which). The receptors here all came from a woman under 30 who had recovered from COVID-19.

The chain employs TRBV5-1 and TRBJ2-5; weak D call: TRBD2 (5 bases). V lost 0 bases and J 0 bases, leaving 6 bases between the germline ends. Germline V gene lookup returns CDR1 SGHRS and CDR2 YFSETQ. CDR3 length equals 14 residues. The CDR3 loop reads CASSLATNQETQYF. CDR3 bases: TGCGCCAGCAGCTTGGCGACTAACCAAGAGACCCAGTACTTC. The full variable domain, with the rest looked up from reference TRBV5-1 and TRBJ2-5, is KAGVTQTPRYLIKTRGQQVTLSCSPISGHRSVSWYQQTPGQGLQFLFEYFSETQRNKGNFPGRFSGRQFSNSRSEMNVSTLELGDSALYLCASSLATNQETQYFGPGTRLLVL.

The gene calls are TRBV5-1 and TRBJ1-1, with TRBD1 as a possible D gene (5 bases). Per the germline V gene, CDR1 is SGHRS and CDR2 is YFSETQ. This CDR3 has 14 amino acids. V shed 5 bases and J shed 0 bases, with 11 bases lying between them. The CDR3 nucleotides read TGCGCCAGCAGAGCGACAGCCATGAACACTGAAGCTTTCTTT. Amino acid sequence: CASRATAMNTEAFF.

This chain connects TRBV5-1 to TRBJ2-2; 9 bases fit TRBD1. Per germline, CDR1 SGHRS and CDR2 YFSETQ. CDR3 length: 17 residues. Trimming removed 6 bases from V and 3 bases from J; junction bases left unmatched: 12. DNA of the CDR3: TGCGCCAGCACCAACGGGACAGGGATTTTCTACACCGGGGAGCTGTTTTTT. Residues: CASTNGTGIFYTGELFF.

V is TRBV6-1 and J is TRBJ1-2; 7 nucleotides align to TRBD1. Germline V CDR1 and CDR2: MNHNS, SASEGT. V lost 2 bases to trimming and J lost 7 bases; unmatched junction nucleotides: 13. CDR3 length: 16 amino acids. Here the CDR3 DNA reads TGTGCCAGCAGTGAATATGGAGGAAGGGGGCTAGGTGGCTACACCTTC. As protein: CASSEYGGRGLGGYTF.

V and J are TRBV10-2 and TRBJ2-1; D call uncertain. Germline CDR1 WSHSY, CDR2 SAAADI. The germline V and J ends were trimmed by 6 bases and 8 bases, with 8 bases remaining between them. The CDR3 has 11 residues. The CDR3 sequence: CASRNRDEQFF. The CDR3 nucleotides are TGCGCCAGCAGGAATAGAGATGAGCAGTTCTTC.

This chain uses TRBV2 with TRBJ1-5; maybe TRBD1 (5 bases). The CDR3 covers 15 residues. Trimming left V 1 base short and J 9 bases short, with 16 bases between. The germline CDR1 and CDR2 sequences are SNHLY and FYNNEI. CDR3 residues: CASSEGQGPLGPQHF. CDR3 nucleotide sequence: TGTGCCAGCAGTGAAGGCCAGGGCCCTTTAGGGCCCCAGCATTTT.

CDR3 loop: CASSAPTSGYEQYF. DNA of the CDR3: TGTGCCAGCAGCGCCCCGACTAGCGGCTACGAGCAGTACTTC. V gene TRBV7-9 combines with J gene TRBJ2-7; 9 nucleotides align to TRBD2. This CDR3 has 14 amino acids. CDR1 is SEHNR, CDR2 FQNEAQ, per germline (reference sequence). Trimming removed 5 bases from V and 3 bases from J; junction bases left unmatched: 5.

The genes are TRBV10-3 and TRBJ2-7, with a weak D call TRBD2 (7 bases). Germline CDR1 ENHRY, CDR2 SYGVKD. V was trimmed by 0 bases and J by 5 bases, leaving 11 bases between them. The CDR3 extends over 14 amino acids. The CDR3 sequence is CAISESTGGHEQYF. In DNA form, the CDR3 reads TGTGCCATCAGTGAGTCGACGGGGGGCCACGAGCAGTACTTC.